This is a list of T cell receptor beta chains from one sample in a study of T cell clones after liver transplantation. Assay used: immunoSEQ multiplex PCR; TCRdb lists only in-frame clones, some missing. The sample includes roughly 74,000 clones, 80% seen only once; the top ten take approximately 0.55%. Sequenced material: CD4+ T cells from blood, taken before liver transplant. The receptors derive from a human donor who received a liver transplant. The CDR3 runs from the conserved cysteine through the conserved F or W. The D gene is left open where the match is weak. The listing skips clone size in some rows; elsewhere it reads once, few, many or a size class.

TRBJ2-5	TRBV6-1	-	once	CASSDRALDLETQYF	TGTGCCAGCAGTGACCGGGCCCTAGACCTAGAGACCCAGTACTTC
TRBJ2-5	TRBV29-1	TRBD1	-	CSVVSRQGAETQYF	TGCAGCGTCGTCTCCAGACAGGGGGCAGAGACCCAGTACTTC
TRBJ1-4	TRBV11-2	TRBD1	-	CASSTQGAHGGVKLFF	TGTGCCAGCAGCACACAGGGGGCCCATGGGGGAGTAAAACTGTTTTTT
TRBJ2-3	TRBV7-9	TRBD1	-	CASSLFGTGPDTQYF	TGTGCCAGCAGCTTATTCGGGACAGGGCCAGATACGCAGTATTTT
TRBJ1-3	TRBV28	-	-	CASSGNRVWTGNTIYF	TGTGCCAGCAGTGGGAACAGGGTCTGGACTGGAAACACCATATATTTT
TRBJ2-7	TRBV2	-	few	CASSLRGEQYF	TGTGCCAGCAGCCTAAGGGGCGAGCAGTACTTC
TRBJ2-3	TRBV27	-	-	CASSFRLLDTQYF	TGTGCCAGCAGTTTCCGCCTTTTGGATACGCAGTATTTT
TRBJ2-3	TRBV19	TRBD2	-	CASSFASGSPDTQYF	TGTGCCAGTAGTTTCGCTAGCGGGAGCCCAGATACGCAGTATTTT
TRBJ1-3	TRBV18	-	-	CASSPYNDRNTIYF	TGTGCCAGCTCACCATATAATGACCGAAACACCATATATTTT
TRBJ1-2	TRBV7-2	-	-	CASSLRRGGIGGYTF	TGTGCCAGCAGCCTAAGGCGTGGAGGGATAGGGGGCTACACCTTC
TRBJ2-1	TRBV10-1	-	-	CASSDSSSEQFF	TGCGCCAGCAGTGACAGTTCTAGTGAGCAGTTCTTC
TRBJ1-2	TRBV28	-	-	CASSFQGFGRGAGGYTF	TGTGCCAGCAGTTTTCAAGGGTTTGGCAGGGGAGCGGGGGGCTACACCTTC
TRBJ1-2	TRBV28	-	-	CASSSTGTQGGYTF	TGTGCCAGCAGTTCTACAGGGACCCAGGGTGGCTACACCTTC
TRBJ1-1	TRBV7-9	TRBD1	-	CASRLFQGETEAFF	TGTGCCAGCAGGTTGTTCCAGGGGGAAACTGAAGCTTTCTTT
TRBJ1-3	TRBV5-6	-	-	CASSLQGTISGNTIYF	TGTGCCAGCAGCTTGCAAGGGACGATCTCTGGAAACACCATATATTTT
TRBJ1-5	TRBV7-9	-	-	CASSLAAGHNQPQHF	TGTGCCAGCAGCTTAGCGGCAGGACACAATCAGCCCCAGCATTTT
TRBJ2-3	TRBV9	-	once	CASSVRPFLDTQYF	TGTGCCAGCAGCGTAAGACCCTTCCTAGATACGCAGTATTTT
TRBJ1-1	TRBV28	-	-	CASSLGRTFF	TGTGCCAGCAGTTTAGGCCGGACTTTCTTT
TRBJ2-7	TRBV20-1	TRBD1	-	CSAATGNEQYF	TGCAGTGCAGCGACAGGGAACGAGCAGTACTTC
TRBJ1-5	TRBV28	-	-	CASSYNQPQHF	TGTGCCAGCAGTTACAATCAGCCCCAGCATTTT
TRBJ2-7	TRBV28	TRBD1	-	CASSQITPTGKPYEQYF	TGTGCCAGCAGTCAGATAACCCCGACAGGGAAACCCTACGAGCAGTACTTC
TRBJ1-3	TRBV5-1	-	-	CASSLPDRYSGNTIYF	TGCGCCAGCAGCTTACCGGACCGCTACTCTGGAAACACCATATATTTT
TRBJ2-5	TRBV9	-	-	CASSVGLGGETQYF	TGTGCCAGCAGCGTAGGACTGGGGGGAGAGACCCAGTACTTC
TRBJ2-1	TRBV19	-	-	CASSTLAFPYNEQFF	TGTGCCAGTAGTACGCTAGCGTTTCCCTACAATGAGCAGTTCTTC
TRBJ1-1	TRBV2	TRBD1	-	CASSVGTGTEAFF	TGTGCCAGCAGCGTCGGGACAGGGACTGAAGCTTTCTTT
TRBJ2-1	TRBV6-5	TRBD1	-	CASSYWGTGNNEQFF	TGTGCCAGCAGTTACTGGGGGACAGGGAACAATGAGCAGTTCTTC
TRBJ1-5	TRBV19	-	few	CASSIGGSRNGQPQHF	TGTGCCAGTAGTATAGGGGGGTCCAGGAACGGTCAGCCCCAGCATTTT
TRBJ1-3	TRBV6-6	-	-	CASTSSGNIIYF	TGTGCCAGTACCAGCTCTGGAAACATCATATATTTT
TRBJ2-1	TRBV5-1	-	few	CASSLAGVRYNEQFF	TGCGCCAGCAGCTTGGCAGGGGTTCGTTACAATGAGCAGTTCTTC
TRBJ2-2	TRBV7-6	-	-	CASSPTQGGRAGELFF	TGTGCCAGCAGCCCCACCCAGGGGGGTAGGGCCGGGGAGCTGTTTTTT
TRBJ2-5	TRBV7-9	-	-	CASSRPQETQYF	TGTGCCAGCAGCCGCCCCCAAGAGACCCAGTACTTC
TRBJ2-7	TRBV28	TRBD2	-	CASSTPGLGSYEQYF	TGTGCCAGCAGTACTCCGGGACTAGGATCCTACGAGCAGTACTTC
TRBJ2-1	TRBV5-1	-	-	CASSLGQQGEQFF	TGCGCCAGCAGCTTGGGGCAGCAAGGTGAGCAGTTCTTC
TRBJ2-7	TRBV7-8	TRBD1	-	CASSPRDRAHEQYF	TGTGCCAGCAGCCCCCGGGACAGGGCCCACGAGCAGTACTTC
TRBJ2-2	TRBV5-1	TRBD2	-	CASNPRLAGDTGELFF	TGCGCCAGCAACCCGAGACTAGCGGGAGACACCGGGGAGCTGTTTTTT
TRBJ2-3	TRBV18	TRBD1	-	CASSPGQVGATDTQYF	TGTGCCAGCTCACCTGGACAGGTAGGGGCCACAGATACGCAGTATTTT
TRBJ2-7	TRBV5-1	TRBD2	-	CASSIRPAGKYEQYF	TGCGCCAGCAGCATCCGTCCAGCGGGGAAGTACGAGCAGTACTTC
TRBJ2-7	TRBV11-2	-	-	CASSLSGFGYEQYF	TGTGCCAGCAGCTTATCTGGCTTCGGTTACGAGCAGTACTTC
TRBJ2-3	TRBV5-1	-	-	CASSPGGFSSTDTQYF	TGCGCCAGCAGCCCCGGAGGTTTTTCTAGCACAGATACGCAGTATTTT
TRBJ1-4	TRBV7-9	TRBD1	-	CASSFDRGGEKLFF	TGTGCCAGCAGCTTTGACAGGGGGGGCGAAAAACTGTTTTTT
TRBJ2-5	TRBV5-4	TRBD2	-	CASRGGVKTQYF	TGTGCCAGCAGGGGGGGGGTGAAGACCCAGTACTTC
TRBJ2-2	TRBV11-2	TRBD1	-	CASREGQGLNTGELFF	TGTGCCAGCAGAGAAGGACAGGGGTTAAACACCGGGGAGCTGTTTTTT
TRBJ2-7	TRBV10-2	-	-	CASMDGNREQYF	TGCGCCAGCATGGACGGGAATCGGGAGCAGTACTTC
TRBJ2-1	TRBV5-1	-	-	CASSLVGSAYNEQFF	TGCGCCAGCAGCTTGGTCGGGAGCGCCTACAATGAGCAGTTCTTC
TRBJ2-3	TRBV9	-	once	CASSAGPGYTDTQYF	TGTGCCAGCAGCGCAGGCCCAGGATACACAGATACGCAGTATTTT
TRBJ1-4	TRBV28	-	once	CASSLWNEKLFF	TGTGCCAGCAGTTTATGGAATGAAAAACTGTTTTTT
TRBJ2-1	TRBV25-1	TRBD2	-	CASRRTSGSQPFGEQFF	TGTGCCTCCCGGAGGACTAGCGGGAGTCAGCCCTTCGGGGAGCAGTTCTTC
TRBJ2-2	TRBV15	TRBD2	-	CATSRDERGGAGELFF	TGTGCCACCAGCAGAGATGAGAGGGGAGGGGCCGGGGAGCTGTTTTTT
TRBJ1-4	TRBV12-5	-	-	CASGLVRAGPSFNEKLFF	TGTGCTAGTGGTTTGGTACGGGCAGGGCCCTCATTTAATGAAAAACTGTTTTTT
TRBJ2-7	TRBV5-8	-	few	CASSQPVGGPGEQYF	TGTGCCAGCAGCCAACCGGTGGGGGGGCCGGGGGAGCAGTACTTC
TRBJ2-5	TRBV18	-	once	CASSSRLEETQYF	TGTGCCAGCTCATCGAGACTCGAAGAGACCCAGTACTTC
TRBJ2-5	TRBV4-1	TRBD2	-	CASSRYSGTSGETQYF	TGCGCCAGCAGCCGATATTCCGGGACTAGCGGGGAGACCCAGTACTTC